The T cell receptor (beta chain) under discussion was sequenced for a study of cytomegalovirus exposure and HLA in healthy donors. General observations from the study: Only CMV serostatus was available as immune exposure information.

Those who donated were healthy bone marrow donors. Donors likely had unrecorded immune exposures despite being nominally healthy when sampled. PCR primers comprised 60 Vbeta and 13 Jbeta primers. The method was immunoSEQ multiplex PCR; TCRdb's version includes in-frame clones alone and lacks a portion of them. The data hold some 120,000 clones, with roughly 82% observed a single time. V lost 7 bases and J lost 0, with 8 bases in between. The CDR3 spans 13 residues. Germline V gene lookup returns CDR1 SGDLS and CDR2 YYNGEE. Notes on this clone: Its antigen is still unknown.

The sequence was collected from a woman aged 18 to 35 in good health and CMV-seronegative. The sample comprised PBMCs. V gene TRBV9 combines with J gene TRBJ2-1; a weak D match, TRBD1 (5 bases). In DNA form, the CDR3 reads TGTGCCAGCCAACAGGACTCCTACAATGAGCAGTTCTTC. Translation gives CASQQDSYNEQFF.